This entry concerns a single T cell receptor beta chain. Its antigen is as yet unknown. CDR3 length: 19 amino acids. The V segment lost 6 bases and the J segment 0 bases; nucleotides outside the gene matches: 18. CDR1 is SGHTA and CDR2 is FQGTGA in the germline V gene. The sample comes from a study of cytomegalovirus exposure and HLA in healthy donors. Points from the study as a whole: Fewer N-insertions than the roughly 630-donor mean were reportedly shown by an Asian-associated ancestry cluster in a later analysis. Data from an earlier analysis indicated that most TCR beta V segments were productive either about 87% or about 30% of the time.

The donors gave bone marrow, and they were healthy. PCR involved 60 Vbeta and 13 Jbeta primers. Profiled with immunoSEQ multiplex PCR; TCRdb holds only in-frame clones, not every one. The table includes 150,000 or so clones, over 60% detected once. The rearrangement joins TRBV7-3 to TRBJ2-5; 8 bases match TRBD2. This clonotype was sampled from a girl between 10 and 17 years old in good health and CMV-seronegative. Sequencing used PBMCs. CDR3 in amino acids: CASSNPAKKRGPNQETQYF. DNA for the CDR3: TGTGCCAGCAGTAACCCGGCAAAGAAGCGGGGGCCGAACCAAGAGACCCAGTACTTC.